This section outlines one TCR beta chain sequence together with its context. This clone appeared a few times. Its antigen is currently not known. Base qualities are not provided; no much larger clone lies one nucleotide away. This CDR3 is also generated by other DNA sequences in the sample. These data originate in a study of blood T cell repertoires in COVID-19 (dated by TCRdb to about 2020). In the study overall: The collaborator samples originated in the United States, Italy and Spain and spanned the acute and convalescent phases of COVID-19. The prospective study material was composed of cDNA or gDNA derived from T cells, B-cell-depleted T cells, or PBMCs. Subjects who had been exposed to COVID-19, were actively infected with it, or had recovered from it provided the deeply sampled blood TCRbeta repertoires that made up the dataset. A freely available public database, intended as a resource for researchers studying the immune response to SARS-CoV-2, is where the repertoires were released. The samples were drawn from two sources: the first 160 participants of the ongoing ImmuneRACE study, and some 1,300 subjects contributed by 6 global collaborators. Sample metadata almost always included a de-identified subject ID, COVID-19 status, age in years and sex. Where HLA class I and class II types were available, the types were taken from metadata supplied by the sample provider, not from assay-based typing. Broader findings and caveats from the paper: The quantity of clinical and demographic metadata differed by source and by participant and was supplied without curation.

A second Seattle source provided samples from volunteer blood donors who had recovered from COVID-19. Collaborating institutions collected whole blood in K2EDTA tubes following their own protocols. For TCRbeta analysis, collaborator samples were shipped as frozen whole blood, as isolated PBMCs, or as DNA extracted from either sample type. The immunoSEQ Assay, a bias-controlled multiplex PCR, was used to amplify TCRbeta CDR3 regions from genomic DNA. The study's processing was this. The number of nucleated cells in each sample was estimated from the amplification of reference gene primers within the assay. To quantify the absolute abundance of each unique TCRbeta CDR3 rearrangement, sequence reads were collapsed and filtered. For each sample, productive Simpson clonality was calculated as the square root of Simpson's diversity index across productive rearrangements. TCRdb provides this immuneACCESS table in a form limited to in-frame rearrangements. Some clones are lacking; in checked studies, under half of them reflect an unresolved V gene, and why the rest are absent is not known. From that table come the V and J calls and clone size; the DNA was used to work out D and trimming. The sample yields under 200,000 clones; about 83% were counted once. Together, the top ten hold 7.5% to 8% of the sample.

Counted from cysteine to phenylalanine, this CDR3 has 14 amino acids. Of the read, only the CDR3 DNA is kept; its 42 bases are in frame from base 1. Trimming removed 3 bases from V and 0 bases from J, leaving 9 bases between the germline ends. Based on the germline V gene (reference sequence), the CDR1 and CDR2 sequences are MNHEY and SMNVEV. The chain is made from TRBV27 and TRBJ2-7, with the D gene too uncertain to name. This receptor was identified in a middle-aged man who had recovered from COVID-19. Specimen: peripheral blood. At the DNA level, the sequence is TGTGCCAGCAGTTTGGTGGGCAGCTCCTACGAGCAGTACTTC. Its translation reads: CASSLVGSSYEQYF.